A selection of T cell receptor beta chains follows, all from one sample in a study of neoadjuvant nivolumab and ipilimumab in lung cancer. Some clones are missing from TCRdb's copy, which holds only in-frame ones; the method was immunoSEQ multiplex PCR. The sample contains roughly 49,000 clones, roughly 89% of which appear only once. Sequenced here: blood, sampled before neoadjuvant nivolumab, alone or with ipilimumab. The receptors stem from an adult with non-small cell lung cancer. Some clones in this sample may be carry-over from other donors' samples. Both conserved end residues are part of each CDR3. D genes are given only for firm matches. Size is omitted from some rows. Given values are once, few, many or a class for expanded clones.

d_gene: TRBD1
j_gene: TRBJ2-1
abundance: NA
v_gene: TRBV7-3
CDR3aa: CASSARTGQDEQFF
CDR3nt: TGTGCTAGCAGCGCCCGGACAGGGCAGGATGAGCAGTTCTTC

d_gene: TRBD2
j_gene: TRBJ2-4
abundance: NA
v_gene: TRBV9
CDR3aa: CASSVDQAGGPMNIQYF
CDR3nt: TGTGCCAGCAGCGTAGATCAAGCGGGAGGGCCGATGAACATTCAGTACTTC

d_gene: NA
j_gene: TRBJ2-6
abundance: NA
v_gene: TRBV5-1
CDR3aa: CASSLYGGMRANVLTF
CDR3nt: TGCGCCAGCAGCTTGTATGGGGGTATGAGGGCCAACGTCCTGACTTTC

d_gene: NA
j_gene: TRBJ1-1
abundance: NA
v_gene: TRBV18
CDR3aa: CASSPGQEISEAFF
CDR3nt: TGTGCCAGCTCACCAGGACAAGAGATTTCTGAAGCTTTCTTT

d_gene: NA
j_gene: TRBJ1-2
abundance: NA
v_gene: TRBV19
CDR3aa: CASTQGGQLGGYTF
CDR3nt: TGTGCCAGTACACAGGGAGGCCAGCTGGGTGGCTACACCTTC

d_gene: TRBD2
j_gene: TRBJ2-5
abundance: NA
v_gene: TRBV7-2
CDR3aa: CASSGGTRGETQYF
CDR3nt: TGTGCCAGCAGCGGAGGGACTAGGGGAGAGACCCAGTACTTC

d_gene: NA
j_gene: TRBJ1-1
abundance: NA
v_gene: TRBV7-9
CDR3aa: CASSLDSVTEAFF
CDR3nt: TGTGCCAGCAGCTTAGACAGTGTCACTGAAGCTTTCTTT

d_gene: TRBD2
j_gene: TRBJ2-1
abundance: few
v_gene: TRBV7-3
CDR3aa: CASSSWTSDYNEQFF
CDR3nt: TGTGCCAGCAGTTCGTGGACTAGCGATTACAATGAGCAGTTCTTC

d_gene: TRBD2
j_gene: TRBJ2-7
abundance: few
v_gene: TRBV7-2
CDR3aa: CASSLVFAREASEQYF
CDR3nt: TGTGCCAGCAGCTTAGTTTTCGCGCGGGAGGCCTCCGAGCAGTACTTC

d_gene: NA
j_gene: TRBJ1-5
abundance: NA
v_gene: TRBV6-5
CDR3aa: CASSSEGGGSNQPQHF
CDR3nt: TGTGCCAGCAGTTCCGAAGGAGGGGGAAGCAATCAGCCCCAGCATTTT

d_gene: TRBD1
j_gene: TRBJ1-3
abundance: NA
v_gene: TRBV18
CDR3aa: CASSPQGYSGNTIYF
CDR3nt: TGTGCCAGCTCCCCACAGGGGTACTCTGGAAACACCATATATTTT

d_gene: NA
j_gene: TRBJ2-2
abundance: NA
v_gene: TRBV5-1
CDR3aa: CASSRDGFNTGELFF
CDR3nt: TGCGCCAGCAGCCGGGACGGATTTAACACCGGGGAGCTGTTTTTT

d_gene: NA
j_gene: TRBJ1-5
abundance: NA
v_gene: TRBV29-1
CDR3aa: CSVGGYSNQPQHF
CDR3nt: TGCAGCGTTGGCGGGTATAGCAATCAGCCCCAGCATTTT

d_gene: NA
j_gene: TRBJ2-1
abundance: NA
v_gene: TRBV15
CDR3aa: CATSSADGYNEQFF
CDR3nt: TGTGCCACCAGCAGCGCGGACGGATACAATGAGCAGTTCTTC

d_gene: NA
j_gene: TRBJ1-1
abundance: few
v_gene: TRBV5-1
CDR3aa: CASSFELNTEAFF
CDR3nt: TGCGCCAGCAGCTTCGAGTTGAACACTGAAGCTTTCTTT

d_gene: TRBD1
j_gene: TRBJ2-7
abundance: NA
v_gene: TRBV29-1
CDR3aa: CSVGPRGLSYEQYF
CDR3nt: TGCAGCGTTGGGCCCAGGGGGCTATCCTACGAGCAGTACTTC

d_gene: NA
j_gene: TRBJ1-2
abundance: once
v_gene: TRBV19
CDR3aa: CASSVTPGPYGYTF
CDR3nt: TGTGCCAGTAGTGTAACTCCGGGACCCTATGGCTACACCTTC

d_gene: NA
j_gene: TRBJ2-1
abundance: NA
v_gene: TRBV7-9
CDR3aa: CASSPYRDRYNEQFF
CDR3nt: TGTGCCAGCAGCCCATACAGGGACCGCTACAATGAGCAGTTCTTC

d_gene: NA
j_gene: TRBJ2-2
abundance: few
v_gene: TRBV6-1
CDR3aa: CASSEGHHTGELFF
CDR3nt: TGTGCCAGCAGTGAAGGGCACCACACCGGGGAGCTGTTTTTT

d_gene: NA
j_gene: TRBJ2-7
abundance: NA
v_gene: TRBV20-1
CDR3aa: CSASSLPEQYF
CDR3nt: TGCAGTGCTAGTTCACTGCCCGAGCAGTACTTC

d_gene: NA
j_gene: TRBJ1-5
abundance: NA
v_gene: TRBV2
CDR3aa: CASSEQGNNQPQHF
CDR3nt: TGTGCCAGCAGTGAGCAGGGAAACAATCAGCCCCAGCATTTT

d_gene: NA
j_gene: TRBJ2-5
abundance: NA
v_gene: TRBV18
CDR3aa: CASSRSVGETQYF
CDR3nt: TGTGCCAGCTCACGGTCGGTGGGAGAGACCCAGTACTTC

d_gene: NA
j_gene: TRBJ2-7
abundance: NA
v_gene: TRBV7-6
CDR3aa: CASSLAAFYEQYF
CDR3nt: TGTGCCAGCAGCTTAGCTGCCTTTTACGAGCAGTACTTC

d_gene: NA
j_gene: TRBJ2-1
abundance: few
v_gene: TRBV9
CDR3aa: CASSVVGTDEQFF
CDR3nt: TGTGCCAGCAGCGTAGTAGGGACCGATGAGCAGTTCTTC

d_gene: TRBD2
j_gene: TRBJ2-3
abundance: few
v_gene: TRBV11-2
CDR3aa: CASSLGASGRAGDTQYF
CDR3nt: TGTGCCAGCAGCTTAGGGGCTAGCGGGAGGGCTGGGGATACGCAGTATTTT

d_gene: NA
j_gene: TRBJ2-3
abundance: NA
v_gene: TRBV4-2
CDR3aa: CASSHLRDSRTDTQYF
CDR3nt: TGTGCCAGCAGCCACCTTCGGGACTCACGCACAGATACGCAGTATTTT

d_gene: NA
j_gene: TRBJ2-1
abundance: NA
v_gene: TRBV18
CDR3aa: CASSPDLSSYNEQFF
CDR3nt: TGTGCCAGCTCACCTGACCTTAGCTCCTACAATGAGCAGTTCTTC

d_gene: NA
j_gene: TRBJ2-2
abundance: NA
v_gene: TRBV7-6
CDR3aa: CASSLTQGGNTGELFF
CDR3nt: TGTGCCAGCAGCTTAACGCAGGGAGGGAACACCGGGGAGCTGTTTTTT

d_gene: TRBD1
j_gene: TRBJ1-1
abundance: once
v_gene: TRBV10-3
CDR3aa: CAISGGQGDPNTEAFF
CDR3nt: TGTGCCATCAGTGGGGGACAGGGAGATCCAAACACTGAAGCTTTCTTT

d_gene: TRBD1
j_gene: TRBJ1-2
abundance: NA
v_gene: TRBV19
CDR3aa: CASSDRGSYGYTF
CDR3nt: TGTGCCAGTAGTGACAGGGGAAGCTATGGCTACACCTTC

d_gene: NA
j_gene: TRBJ2-3
abundance: NA
v_gene: TRBV7-9
CDR3aa: CASSSGTPDTQYF
CDR3nt: TGTGCCAGCAGCTCAGGGACTCCAGATACGCAGTATTTT

d_gene: NA
j_gene: TRBJ2-1
abundance: NA
v_gene: TRBV9
CDR3aa: CASSAQVRNEQFF
CDR3nt: TGTGCCAGCAGTGCCCAGGTACGCAATGAGCAGTTCTTC

d_gene: NA
j_gene: TRBJ2-1
abundance: NA
v_gene: TRBV12-5
CDR3aa: CASGTMDYYNEQFF
CDR3nt: TGTGCTAGTGGTACGATGGATTACTACAATGAGCAGTTCTTC

d_gene: TRBD2
j_gene: TRBJ2-5
abundance: NA
v_gene: TRBV25-1
CDR3aa: CASSERVLAGVPQETQYF
CDR3nt: TGTGCCAGCAGTGAAAGAGTCTTGGCGGGAGTCCCCCAAGAGACCCAGTACTTC

d_gene: NA
j_gene: TRBJ1-2
abundance: NA
v_gene: TRBV7-6
CDR3aa: CASSLEPGPQGGYTF
CDR3nt: TGTGCCAGCAGCTTAGAACCCGGACCCCAGGGCGGCTACACCTTC

d_gene: NA
j_gene: TRBJ2-1
abundance: NA
v_gene: TRBV7-2
CDR3aa: CASSLTSNEQFF
CDR3nt: TGTGCCAGCAGCCTCACGTCAAATGAGCAGTTCTTC

d_gene: NA
j_gene: TRBJ2-4
abundance: NA
v_gene: TRBV6-5
CDR3aa: CASTQWWGAKNIQYF
CDR3nt: TGTGCCAGCACCCAGTGGTGGGGAGCCAAAAACATTCAGTACTTC

d_gene: NA
j_gene: TRBJ2-1
abundance: NA
v_gene: TRBV14
CDR3aa: CASSQATWGEQFF
CDR3nt: TGTGCCAGCAGCCAAGCTACTTGGGGTGAGCAGTTCTTC

d_gene: TRBD1
j_gene: TRBJ1-1
abundance: NA
v_gene: TRBV7-8
CDR3aa: CASSLGDRGTEAFF
CDR3nt: TGTGCCAGCAGCTTAGGAGACAGGGGCACTGAAGCTTTCTTT

d_gene: TRBD2
j_gene: TRBJ2-7
abundance: NA
v_gene: TRBV5-1
CDR3aa: CASSLGREGEQYF
CDR3nt: TGCGCCAGCAGCTTGGGAAGGGAGGGGGAGCAGTACTTC

d_gene: NA
j_gene: TRBJ1-3
abundance: NA
v_gene: TRBV6-1
CDR3aa: CASNEANTIYF
CDR3nt: TGTGCCAGCAATGAAGCAAACACCATATATTTT